The 15 T cell receptor beta chains below were found in one sample sequenced in a study of blood T cell repertoires in COVID-19. Clones were read by immunoSEQ multiplex PCR, and TCRdb kept only the in-frame ones, dropping some. The table shows 30,000 to 40,000 clones, with around 87% occurring only once. The specimen sequenced was peripheral blood. All receptors come from a man aged 55 to 70 with active COVID-19.

The rearrangement links TRBV4-3 to TRBJ1-2; maybe TRBD1 (5 bases). V was trimmed by 0 bases and J by 8 bases, leaving 16 bases between them. CDR1 and CDR2 from the germline V gene are LGHNA and YSLEER. CDR3 size: 15 residues. CDR3 nucleotides: TGCGCCAGCAGCCAAGATAAGGGGAGGGTTTCGGGCTACACCTTC. Protein: CASSQDKGRVSGYTF.

The chain uses TRBV9 and TRBJ2-1, with D perhaps matching TRBD2 (6 bases). Between the trimmed V and J ends, which lost 4 bases and 7 bases, there was a span of 21 bases. Germline CDR1 and CDR2: SGDLS and YYNGEE. This CDR3 comprises 16 residues. The CDR3 bases are TGTGCCAGCAGCCGGGCCGGGAGCCCCTCGGGGAATGAGCAGTTCTTC. This encodes CASSRAGSPSGNEQFF.

The rearrangement uses TRBV7-2 and TRBJ2-1; 16 positions agree with TRBD2. Germline V gene lookup returns CDR1 SGHTA and CDR2 FQGNSA. V lost 1 base and J lost 9; bases outside the gene matches: 3. The CDR3 is made up of 16 amino acids. In DNA form, the CDR3 reads TGTGCCAGCAGCTTAGATGGGACTAGCGGGAGGGGTGAGCAGTTCTTC. This codes for CASSLDGTSGRGEQFF.

J is TRBJ2-7 and V is TRBV7-2; 7 nucleotides match TRBD2. The CDR3 contains 14 residues. J gave up 2 bases and V 2 bases, and 3 bases lay outside the gene matches. The germline V gene has CDR1 SGHTA and CDR2 FQGNSA. The CDR3 spells CASSLSGVPYEQYF. The CDR3 bases are TGTGCCAGCAGCTTAAGCGGGGTTCCCTACGAGCAGTACTTC.

The chain links TRBV6-2 or TRBV6-3 to TRBJ1-1; 9 positions match TRBD1. V trimming: 2 bases; J trimming: 1 base; junction bases outside the gene matches: 14. CDR1 and CDR2 (germline): MNHEY, SVGEGT. This CDR3 contains 19 residues. DNA for the CDR3: TGTGCCAGCAGTTACCCTCAATTGGGACAGGGAGTGGGGAACACTGAAGCTTTCTTT. Translation: CASSYPQLGQGVGNTEAFF.

CDR3 nucleotide sequence: TGTGCCAGCAGCTTAACCGGGACTAGCGGGAGCACAGATACGCAGTATTTT. Its translation is CASSLTGTSGSTDTQYF. The chain employs TRBV11-2 and TRBJ2-3; the match to TRBD2 covers 12 bases. Per germline, CDR1 SGHAT and CDR2 FQNNGV. The CDR3 has 17 residues. V dropped 2 bases and J dropped 0; count of bases not matched to a gene: 3.

This chain joins TRBV5-1 and TRBJ2-7, with D hard to call. Germline V gives CDR1 SGHRS, CDR2 YFSETQ. The CDR3 has 12 residues. The V gene lost 4 bases and the J gene lost 9 bases, with 14 bases spanning the gap. DNA for the CDR3: TGCGCCAGCAGCCTAGACGCAGTAGGGCAGTACTTC. Translated: CASSLDAVGQYF.

The chain is built from TRBV28 and TRBJ2-7; a possible D gene is TRBD1 (6 bases). Germline V gene data show CDR1 as MDHEN and CDR2 as SYDVKM. The CDR3 spans 14 residues. V shed 4 bases and J shed 0 bases, with 10 bases lying between them. CDR3 sequence: CASSSIQGSYEQYF. In DNA, the CDR3 is TGTGCCAGCAGTTCTATACAGGGCTCCTACGAGCAGTACTTC.

The V gene is TRBV10-3, the J gene TRBJ1-5, with 8 nucleotides matching TRBD1. From germline, CDR1 is ENHRY and CDR2 SYGVKD. The length of the CDR3 is 15 residues. J lost 2 bases, V lost 7 bases, and 7 bases had no gene match. CDR3 DNA sequence: TGTGCCATCATTCCGGACAGGGAAGGCAATCAGCCCCAGCATTTT. Translating gives CAIIPDREGNQPQHF.

This chain uses TRBV5-4 with TRBJ2-3; no definite D call. The germline CDR1 and CDR2 sequences are SGHNT and YYREEE (reference sequence). Trimming cost V 4 bases and J 3 bases, with 12 bases left between them. This CDR3 contains 14 residues. The CDR3 nucleotides are TGTGCCAGCAGCCCCCTGACTGCAACAGATACGCAGTATTTT. It encodes CASSPLTATDTQYF.

The V gene is TRBV7-2, the J gene TRBJ2-3, with D perhaps matching TRBD1 (5 bases). This CDR3 contains 15 residues. Trimming stripped 3 bases from V and 0 bases from J, with 10 bases between. Looked up from germline, CDR1 is SGHTA and CDR2 is FQGNSA. CDR3 nucleotide sequence: TGTGCCAGCAGCTTGTGGGGCCAGAGCACAGATACGCAGTATTTT. As protein: CASSLWGQSTDTQYF. Based on the CDR3 plus reference TRBV7-2 and TRBJ2-3, the full variable domain is GAGVSQSPSNKVTEKGKDVELRCDPISGHTALYWYRQSLGQGLEFLIYFQGNSAPDKSGLPSDRFSAERTGGSVSTLTIQRTQQEDSAVYLCASSLWGQSTDTQYFGPGTRLTVL.

This chain connects TRBV7-3 to TRBJ2-1; D unclear. Trimming stripped 5 bases from V and 2 bases from J, with 10 bases between. This CDR3 is built from 14 residues. Per germline, CDR1 SGHTA and CDR2 FQGTGA. The CDR3 sequence is CASSPSGPYNEQFF. Here the CDR3 DNA reads TGTGCCAGCAGCCCGTCGGGTCCCTACAATGAGCAGTTCTTC. The full variable domain, with the rest looked up from reference TRBV7-3 and TRBJ2-1, is GAGVSQTPSNKVTEKGKYVELRCDPISGHTALYWYRQSLGQGPEFLIYFQGTGAADDSGLPNDRFFAVRPEGSVSTLKIQRTERGDSAVYLCASSPSGPYNEQFFGPGTRLTVL.

V is TRBV7-3 and J is TRBJ2-3, with D tentatively TRBD2 (5 bases). Germline V gene lookup returns CDR1 SGHTA and CDR2 FQGTGA. The CDR3 covers 13 residues. V lost 3 bases and J lost 6, with 10 bases in between. As DNA, the CDR3 is TGTGCCAGCAGCTTGGGCTCTAGCGATACGCAGTATTTT. Translating it yields CASSLGSSDTQYF.

The chain is built from TRBV7-6 and TRBJ2-5; TRBD2 matches at 8 bases. Germline CDR1 is SGHVS and CDR2 is FNYEAQ. Unmatched junction bases numbered 11, after V lost 5 bases and J lost 6 bases. The CDR3 has 15 amino acids. The CDR3, as DNA: TGTGCCAGCAGCCTCGGCGGGCGGGAGGCAAAGACCCAGTACTTC. This codes for CASSLGGREAKTQYF.

V usage is TRBV11-1 and J usage is TRBJ2-2; D might be TRBD2 (6 bases). Germline V gives CDR1 SGHAT, CDR2 FQDESV (reference sequence). Deletions cut 5 bases from V and 2 bases from J, with 15 bases between. The CDR3 contains 16 residues. CDR3 sequence (DNA): TGTGCCAGCAGCCCATGGGGGGAGGAAAACACCGGGGAGCTGTTTTTT. It encodes CASSPWGEENTGELFF.